Each of the 10 T cell receptor beta chains below was sequenced from the same sample in a study of Graves' ophthalmopathy and Graves' hyperthyroidism. For repertoire sequencing, the TCR beta CDR3 regions were amplified from RNA transcripts. First-round RT-PCR relied on HTBI primers, and a second-round multiplex PCR came next. MiXCR, applied by TCRdb to the multiplex PCR reads, yields one record per CDR3 protein. This repertoire shows fewer than 250,000 distinct CDR3 sequences, less than 30% found once; its top ten account for approximately 9.1%. The specimen was peripheral blood. These receptor sequences come from a man over 45 with Graves' ophthalmopathy.

This clonotype was detected many times. The chain links TRBV29-1 to TRBJ1-2; D remains ambiguous. V was cut by 4 bases and J by 4 bases, with 10 bases left in between. The germline V gene has CDR1 SQVTM and CDR2 ANQGSEA. The length of the CDR3 is 12 residues. CDR3 sequence: CSVAGFSYGYTF. The CDR3 coding sequence is TGCAGCGTTGCGGGGTTCAGCTATGGCTACACCTTC.

The sample holds one count of this clonotype. The rearrangement links TRBV19 to TRBJ1-1; 7 bases align to TRBD1. The CDR3 is 16 amino acids. Germline lookup yields CDR1 LNHDA and CDR2 SQIVND (reference sequence). J lost 1 base, V lost 8 bases, and 13 bases had no gene match. The chain's CDR3 is CASSAPGQRTNTEAFF. The DNA for the CDR3 is TGTGCCAGTTCCGCTCCGGGACAGCGGACGAACACTGAAGCTTTCTTT.

The chain employs TRBV6-2 or TRBV6-3 and TRBJ2-7, with 7 bases lining up with TRBD2. The V gene end was trimmed by 5 bases and the J gene end by 2 bases; junction bases not matched to a gene: 6. Germline V gene sequence: CDR1 MNHEY, CDR2 SVGEGT. The CDR3 is made up of 14 amino acids. For the CDR3, the DNA is TGTGCCAGCAGTATTACCGGGACTACCTACGAGCAGTACTTC. It translates to CASSITGTTYEQYF.

Ten or more counts support this clonotype. The chain recombines TRBV24-1 with TRBJ2-5; 11 nucleotides match TRBD2. CDR3 size: 17 residues. In germline, CDR1 is KGHDR, CDR2 SFDVKD. V shed 5 bases, J shed 1 base, and the junction held 8 bases outside the gene matches. The CDR3 coding sequence is TGTGCCACCAGTGGGACTAGCGGGTCCAACTCCCAAGAGACCCAGTACTTC. Its protein is CATSGTSGSNSQETQYF.

This clonotype appeared many times. The genes are TRBV19 and TRBJ2-7; D remains unclear. In germline, CDR1 is LNHDA, CDR2 SQIVND (reference sequence). The CDR3 length is 14 residues. Trimming stripped 5 bases from V and 0 bases from J, with 11 bases between. CDR3: CASSRSVNSYEQYF. CDR3 nucleotides: TGTGCCAGTAGTCGGTCAGTGAACTCCTACGAGCAGTACTTC.

CDR3 region: CAINRDSNQPQHF. Here the CDR3 DNA reads TGTGCCATCAACCGGGACAGCAATCAGCCCCAGCATTTT. V usage is TRBV10-3 and J usage is TRBJ1-5; tentatively, D is TRBD1 (5 bases). Germline V gives CDR1 ENHRY, CDR2 SYGVKD. This CDR3 region has 13 residues. V lost 7 bases and J 1 base, leaving 8 bases between the germline ends.

The rearrangement uses TRBV27 and TRBJ1-2; D unresolved. CDR1 MNHEY and CDR2 SMNVEV come from the germline V gene (reference sequence). This CDR3 is 13 amino acids long. Trimming took 10 bases from V and 0 from J, leaving 12 bases between them. CDR3 bases: TGTGCCACCATGGACGGCTCTAACTATGGCTACACCTTC. It codes for CATMDGSNYGYTF.

This clonotype was seen many times. The chain carries TRBV28 and TRBJ2-7; D gene uncertain. The germline CDR1 and CDR2 sequences are MDHEN and SYDVKM. The CDR3 is 14 amino acids. V lost 6 bases and J lost 1, with 13 bases in between. CDR3 residues: CASRTRWDSYEQYF. The CDR3 DNA follows: TGTGCCAGCAGGACCCGTTGGGATTCCTACGAGCAGTACTTC. The full variable domain, rest sourced from reference TRBV28 and TRBJ2-7, is DVKVTQSSRYLVKRTGEKVFLECVQDMDHENMFWYRQDPGLGLRLIYFSYDVKMKEKGDIPEGYSVSREKKERFSLILESASTNQTSMYLCASRTRWDSYEQYFGPGTRLTVT.

The J gene is TRBJ1-1, the V gene TRBV6-2 or TRBV6-3, with D possibly TRBD1 on 5 matching bases. The CDR3 sequence is 15 residues long. Germline loops: CDR1 MNHEY, CDR2 SVGEGT. The V and J ends lost 6 bases and 4 bases respectively, with 18 bases between them. CDR3 DNA: TGTGCCAGCAGAGATGCCTGGGGGGAAAGCACTGAAGCTTTCTTT. Amino acid sequence: CASRDAWGESTEAFF.

The sample holds many counts of this clonotype. V is TRBV7-3 and J is TRBJ1-1; the D is unclear. The CDR3 spans 15 residues. V lost 0 bases and J 2 bases, leaving 10 bases between the germline ends. Per the germline V gene, CDR1 is SGHTA and CDR2 is FQGTGA. CDR3 amino acids: CASSLTGKSNTEAFF. The CDR3 DNA follows: TGTGCCAGCAGCTTAACGGGGAAGAGTAACACTGAAGCTTTCTTT.